This TCR beta chain comes out of a study of Ad26.COV2.S vaccination and SARS-CoV-2 variants. General study points: Total T cell responses may have been underestimated by the TCR breadth and depth analyses. Similar non-spike TCR breadth was observed in recipients of vaccine and of placebo. There was reportedly substantial breadth in spike-specific CD8+ and CD4+ T cell responses after vaccination. Individuals receiving vaccine had higher spike-specific TCR breadth than placebo recipients did.

The data were produced by immunoSEQ multiplex PCR, yet TCRdb's version contains in-frame clones alone and is incomplete. The sample yields 300,000 to 400,000 clones, about 90% seen once. This CDR3 has 14 amino acids. Trimming cost V 6 bases and J 4 bases; bases outside gene matches: 8. Germline V CDR1 and CDR2: MNHEY, SVGAGI. A note on this clone: Its matching antigen is unknown.

The origin of this receptor is a human donor who had recovered from COVID-19. This specimen was peripheral blood, taken after recovery from COVID-19. V usage is TRBV6-5 and J usage is TRBJ1-1, with 7 nucleotides matching TRBD1. CDR3 nucleotide sequence: TGTGCCAGCAGCAAAGACAGGGTTCGCACTGAAGCTTTCTTT. Its translation: CASSKDRVRTEAFF.